The rows below give T cell receptor beta chains drawn from one sample of a study of spatial heterogeneity in lung cancer. Using its own MiXCR run on the 5' RACE reads, TCRdb lists one record per CDR3 protein. The top ten hold 5.5% to 8% of the sample, which has 15,000 to 20,000 distinct CDR3 sequences, less than 7.5% seen once. The sequencing used lung tumor tissue, collected at surgery. The receptors were sampled from a male donor with early-stage non-small cell lung cancer. Both conserved end residues are part of each CDR3. The order of the fields is CDR3 protein, CDR3 DNA, D gene, V gene, clone size, J gene. The D gene is left open where the match is weak. Not all rows give a size; the values are once, few, many and, for expanded clones, a class.

CDR3 protein: CASSYGQVTNQPQHF; CDR3 DNA: TGTGCCAGCTCATACGGACAGGTGACGAATCAGCCCCAGCATTTT; D gene: TRBD1; V gene: TRBV18; clone size: few; J gene: TRBJ1-5
CDR3 protein: CASSLRDKLYGYTF; CDR3 DNA: TGTGCCAGCAGCTTAAGGGACAAACTCTATGGCTACACCTTC; D gene: NA; V gene: TRBV7-8; clone size: many; J gene: TRBJ1-2
CDR3 protein: CSARPWPRDSQETQYF; CDR3 DNA: TGCAGTGCTAGACCATGGCCCCGGGACAGCCAAGAGACCCAGTACTTC; D gene: TRBD1; V gene: TRBV20-1; clone size: many; J gene: TRBJ2-5
CDR3 protein: CSGWSARLEQFF; CDR3 DNA: TGCAGCGGCTGGAGCGCCCGACTTGAGCAGTTCTTC; D gene: NA; V gene: TRBV29-1; clone size: many; J gene: TRBJ2-1
CDR3 protein: CSARGASGSSYNEQFF; CDR3 DNA: TGCAGTGCTAGAGGGGCTAGCGGGAGCTCCTACAATGAGCAGTTCTTC; D gene: TRBD2; V gene: TRBV20-1; clone size: many; J gene: TRBJ2-1
CDR3 protein: CATRGRMNEQFF; CDR3 DNA: TGTGCCACCAGGGGCCGGATGAATGAGCAGTTCTTC; D gene: NA; V gene: TRBV24-1; clone size: NA; J gene: TRBJ2-1
CDR3 protein: CASSAPGLAGGEQYF; CDR3 DNA: TGTGCCAGCTCAGCCCCGGGACTAGCGGGAGGCGAGCAGTACTTC; D gene: TRBD2; V gene: TRBV28; clone size: NA; J gene: TRBJ2-7
CDR3 protein: CASSLAPAGPTNEQFF; CDR3 DNA: TGTGCCAGCAGCTTAGCCCCAGCGGGGCCCACCAATGAGCAGTTCTTC; D gene: TRBD2; V gene: TRBV13; clone size: medium-sized; J gene: TRBJ2-1
CDR3 protein: CASSLAGGLQETQYF; CDR3 DNA: TGCGCCAGCAGCTTGGCCGGGGGACTTCAAGAGACCCAGTACTTC; D gene: NA; V gene: TRBV5-1; clone size: many; J gene: TRBJ2-5
CDR3 protein: CASSLEVNNEQFF; CDR3 DNA: TGTGCCAGCAGCTTAGAAGTTAACAATGAGCAGTTCTTC; D gene: NA; V gene: TRBV11-1; clone size: NA; J gene: TRBJ2-1
CDR3 protein: CASTQDSSSGTQYF; CDR3 DNA: TGCGCCAGCACCCAGGACAGCTCCAGTGGTACGCAGTATTTT; D gene: NA; V gene: TRBV10-1; clone size: few; J gene: TRBJ2-3
CDR3 protein: CASSPPWTVNEKLFF; CDR3 DNA: TGTGCCAGCTCACCACCCTGGACGGTAAATGAAAAACTGTTTTTT; D gene: NA; V gene: TRBV18; clone size: medium-sized; J gene: TRBJ1-4
CDR3 protein: CATSDESRGDEQFF; CDR3 DNA: TGTGCCACCAGTGACGAGAGTAGAGGAGACGAGCAGTTCTTC; D gene: NA; V gene: TRBV24-1; clone size: many; J gene: TRBJ2-1
CDR3 protein: CASQKADQPQHF; CDR3 DNA: TGTGCCAGCCAGAAGGCCGATCAGCCCCAGCATTTT; D gene: NA; V gene: TRBV28; clone size: many; J gene: TRBJ1-5
CDR3 protein: CASSLETGLAQHF; CDR3 DNA: TGTGCCAGCAGCTTAGAGACGGGACTAGCCCAGCATTTT; D gene: NA; V gene: TRBV7-2; clone size: NA; J gene: TRBJ1-5
CDR3 protein: CATSDPGQGFSTDTQYF; CDR3 DNA: TGTGCCACCAGTGACCCTGGACAGGGGTTTAGCACAGATACGCAGTATTTT; D gene: TRBD1; V gene: TRBV24-1; clone size: few; J gene: TRBJ2-3
CDR3 protein: CASSQEGTGAEAFF; CDR3 DNA: TGTGCCAGCAGCCAAGAAGGGACAGGGGCTGAAGCTTTCTTT; D gene: TRBD1; V gene: TRBV3-1; clone size: many; J gene: TRBJ1-1
CDR3 protein: CATRLAVPTDTQYF; CDR3 DNA: TGTGCCACCAGACTAGCGGTCCCCACAGATACGCAGTATTTT; D gene: TRBD2; V gene: TRBV19; clone size: many; J gene: TRBJ2-3
CDR3 protein: CASSMTGGERKLFF; CDR3 DNA: TGTGCCAGCAGCATGACAGGGGGAGAAAGAAAACTGTTTTTT; D gene: TRBD1; V gene: TRBV7-9; clone size: many; J gene: TRBJ1-4
CDR3 protein: CSARVPGGSNQPQHF; CDR3 DNA: TGCAGTGCTAGGGTCCCAGGGGGGAGCAATCAGCCCCAGCATTTT; D gene: TRBD1; V gene: TRBV20-1; clone size: many; J gene: TRBJ1-5